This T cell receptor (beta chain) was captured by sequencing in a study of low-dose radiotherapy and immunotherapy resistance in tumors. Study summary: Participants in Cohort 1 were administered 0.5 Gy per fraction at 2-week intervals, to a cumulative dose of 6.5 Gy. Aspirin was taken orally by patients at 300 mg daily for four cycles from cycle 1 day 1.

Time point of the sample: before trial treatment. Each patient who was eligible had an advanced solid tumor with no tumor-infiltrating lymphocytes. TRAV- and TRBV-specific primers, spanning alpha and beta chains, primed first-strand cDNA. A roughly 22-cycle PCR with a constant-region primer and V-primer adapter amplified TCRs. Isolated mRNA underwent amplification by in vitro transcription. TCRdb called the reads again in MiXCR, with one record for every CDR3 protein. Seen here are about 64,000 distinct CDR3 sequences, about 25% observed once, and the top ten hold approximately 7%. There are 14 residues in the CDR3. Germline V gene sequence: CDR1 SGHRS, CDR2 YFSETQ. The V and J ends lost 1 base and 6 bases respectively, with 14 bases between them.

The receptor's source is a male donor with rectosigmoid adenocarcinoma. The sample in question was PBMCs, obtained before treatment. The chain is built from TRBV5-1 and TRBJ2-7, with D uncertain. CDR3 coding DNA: TGCGCCAGCAGCTTGCGTTATGAGACTCCCGAGCAGTACTTC. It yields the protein CASSLRYETPEQYF.